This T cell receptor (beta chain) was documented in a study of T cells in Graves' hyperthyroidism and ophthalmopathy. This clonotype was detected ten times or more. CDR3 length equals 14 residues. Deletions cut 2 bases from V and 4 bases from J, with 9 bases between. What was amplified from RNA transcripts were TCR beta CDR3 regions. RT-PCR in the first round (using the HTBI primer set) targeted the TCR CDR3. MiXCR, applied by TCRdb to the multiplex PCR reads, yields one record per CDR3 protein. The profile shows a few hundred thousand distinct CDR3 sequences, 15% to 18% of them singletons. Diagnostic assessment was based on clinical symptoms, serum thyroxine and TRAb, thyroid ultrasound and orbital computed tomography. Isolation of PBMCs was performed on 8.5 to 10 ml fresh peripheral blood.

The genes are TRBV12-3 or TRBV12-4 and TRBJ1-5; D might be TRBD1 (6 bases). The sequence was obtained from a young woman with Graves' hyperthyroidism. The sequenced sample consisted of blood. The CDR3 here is CASSLSGDNQPQHF. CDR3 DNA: TGTGCCAGCAGTTTATCAGGGGATAATCAGCCCCAGCATTTT.